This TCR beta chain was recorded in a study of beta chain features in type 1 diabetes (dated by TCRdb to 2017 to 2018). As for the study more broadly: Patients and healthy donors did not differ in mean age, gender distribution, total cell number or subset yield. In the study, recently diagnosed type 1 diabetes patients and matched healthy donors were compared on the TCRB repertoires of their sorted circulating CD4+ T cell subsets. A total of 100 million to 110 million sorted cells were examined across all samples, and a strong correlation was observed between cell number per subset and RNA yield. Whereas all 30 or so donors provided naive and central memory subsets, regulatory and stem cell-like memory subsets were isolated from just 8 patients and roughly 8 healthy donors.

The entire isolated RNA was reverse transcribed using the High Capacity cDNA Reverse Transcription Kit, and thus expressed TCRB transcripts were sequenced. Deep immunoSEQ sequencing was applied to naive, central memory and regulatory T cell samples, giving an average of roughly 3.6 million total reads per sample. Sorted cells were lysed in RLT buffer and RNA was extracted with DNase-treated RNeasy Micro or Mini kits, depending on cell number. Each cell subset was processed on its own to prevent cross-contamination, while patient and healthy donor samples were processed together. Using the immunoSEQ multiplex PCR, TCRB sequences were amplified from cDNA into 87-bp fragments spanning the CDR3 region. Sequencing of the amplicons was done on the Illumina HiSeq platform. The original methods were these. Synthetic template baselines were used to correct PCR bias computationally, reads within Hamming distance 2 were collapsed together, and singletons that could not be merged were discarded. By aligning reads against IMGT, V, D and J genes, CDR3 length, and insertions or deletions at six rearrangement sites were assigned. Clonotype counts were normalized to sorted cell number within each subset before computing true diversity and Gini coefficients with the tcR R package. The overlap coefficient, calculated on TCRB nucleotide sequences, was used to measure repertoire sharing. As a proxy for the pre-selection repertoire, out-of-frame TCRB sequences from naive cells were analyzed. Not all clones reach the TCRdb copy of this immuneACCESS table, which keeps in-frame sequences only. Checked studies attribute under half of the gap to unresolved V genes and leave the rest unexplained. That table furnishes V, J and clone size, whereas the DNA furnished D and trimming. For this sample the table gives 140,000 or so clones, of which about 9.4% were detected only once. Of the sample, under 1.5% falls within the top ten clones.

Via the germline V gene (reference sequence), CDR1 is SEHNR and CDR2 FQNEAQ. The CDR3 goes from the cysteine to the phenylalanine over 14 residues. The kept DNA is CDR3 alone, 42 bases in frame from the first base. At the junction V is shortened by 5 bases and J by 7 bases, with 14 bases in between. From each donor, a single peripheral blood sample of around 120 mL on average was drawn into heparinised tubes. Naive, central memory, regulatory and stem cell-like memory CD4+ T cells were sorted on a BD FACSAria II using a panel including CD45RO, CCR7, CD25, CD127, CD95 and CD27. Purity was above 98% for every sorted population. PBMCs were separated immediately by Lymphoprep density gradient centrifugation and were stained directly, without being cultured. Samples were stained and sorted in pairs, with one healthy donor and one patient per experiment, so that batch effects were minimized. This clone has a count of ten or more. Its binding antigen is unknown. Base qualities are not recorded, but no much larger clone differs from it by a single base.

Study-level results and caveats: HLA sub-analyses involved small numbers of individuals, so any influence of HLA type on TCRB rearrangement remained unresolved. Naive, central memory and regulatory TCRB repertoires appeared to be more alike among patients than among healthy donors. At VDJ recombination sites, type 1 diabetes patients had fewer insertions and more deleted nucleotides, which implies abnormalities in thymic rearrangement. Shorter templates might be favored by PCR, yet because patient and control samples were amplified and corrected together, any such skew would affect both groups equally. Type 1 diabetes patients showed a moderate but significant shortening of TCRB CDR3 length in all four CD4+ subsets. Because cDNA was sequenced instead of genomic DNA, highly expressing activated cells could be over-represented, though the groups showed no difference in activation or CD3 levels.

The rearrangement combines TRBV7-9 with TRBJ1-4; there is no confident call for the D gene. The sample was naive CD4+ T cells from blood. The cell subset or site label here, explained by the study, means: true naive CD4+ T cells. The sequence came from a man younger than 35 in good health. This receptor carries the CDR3 CASSRGQESEKLFF. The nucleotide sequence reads TGTGCCAGCAGCCGCGGGCAGGAGAGTGAAAAACTGTTTTTT.